The sequence of this T cell receptor (beta chain) was determined in a study of regulatory T cells in long-lasting Graves disease. Findings of the study overall: The analysis examined peripheral blood only and excluded thyroid tissue.

This clonotype was detected only once. Its matching antigen is unknown. In building TCR beta libraries, iRepertoire HTBI primers were used together with Arm-PCR of CDR3 regions. Original methodology: Overall, samples carried around 68 TRBV and 15 or so TRBJ segments. TCRdb used MiXCR to reprocess the multiplex PCR reads, holding one entry per CDR3 protein. TCRdb assigned the V and J calls; the authors' analysis was not used. The data show 350,000 to 500,000 distinct CDR3 sequences, roughly 15% seen once. After removal of 6 bases from V and 2 bases from J, the junction contained 4 bases not matched to a gene. The CDR3 totals 16 residues. Stated time point: newly diagnosed GD, antithyroid drugs for less than 3 months. TCR sequences were obtained from RNA taken from PBMCs. The same sample was also studied in work on T cells in Graves' hyperthyroidism and ophthalmopathy. That work contributes: Orbital computed tomography and thyroid ultrasound, together with serum TRAb and thyroxine and clinical symptoms, were used for diagnoses. Also found in blood were most expanded thyroid clonotypes above 0.001.

The clonotype comes from a woman younger than 30 with Graves disease. V gene TRBV12-3 or TRBV12-4 combines with J gene TRBJ2-1, with 13 bases fitting TRBD2. The material sequenced was peripheral blood mononuclear cells (PBMCs), taken at new diagnosis, from a patient treated with antithyroid drugs. CDR3 nucleotides: TGTGCCAGCAGGACAACTAGCGGGAGGGCCTACAATGAGCAGTTCTTC. This codes for CASRTTSGRAYNEQFF.